The sequence of this T cell receptor (beta chain) was determined in a study of human T cells and chemical hapten exposure. Study-level information: Per-sample TCR yields varied mainly from small pooled library volume differences. Findings and caveats of the study: Significantly more large CDR3 similarity clusters arose among expanded TCRs than among controls.

What the library attached to individual cDNA molecules were unique molecular identifiers. TCRdb re-derived calls from the RACE reads in MiXCR, one entry per CDR3 protein. The sample lists under 200,000 distinct CDR3 sequences; 30% were seen once. The time point here: pre-sensitization, week 0. Stated treatment: therapeutic diphenylcyclopropenone sensitization with weekly scalp DPC. Alopecia patients, 18 to 70 years old and DPC-suitable, served as donors. This clonotype was seen once. Its antigen is not identified. With 2 bases removed from V and 8 bases from J, the gap between germline ends came to 15 bases. There are 15 residues in the CDR3. In germline, CDR1 is MDHEN, CDR2 SYDVKM.

This specimen was whole blood, taken in connection with sensitization to the hapten diphenylcyclopropenone (DPC). The rearrangement uses TRBV28 and TRBJ2-2; tentative D call: TRBD1 (5 bases). This clonotype originated in a woman in her twenties or thirties with alopecia areata. Some clones in this sample may be carry-over from other donors' samples. The DNA for the CDR3 is TGTGCCAGCAGTTTAATATCACAGGCCAGGGGGGAGCTGTTTTTT. Its translation: CASSLISQARGELFF.